The T cell receptor beta chain under discussion was sequenced for a study of blood T cell repertoires in COVID-19. The overall study: Both acute and convalescent COVID-19 samples were obtained from the United States, Italy and Spain. Nucleic acid was either cDNA or gDNA, and it came from T cells, B-cell-depleted T cells, or PBMCs.

Followed over time, Seattle patients had been enrolled while infection was active. The CDR3 covers 14 residues. The germline V gene encodes CDR1 SGHRS and CDR2 YFSETQ. Trimming took 2 bases from V and 0 from J, leaving 8 bases between them. Authors' data handling: Amplification of reference gene primers was used by the study to estimate nucleated cell counts. Sequencing used immunoSEQ multiplex PCR; TCRdb keeps in-frame clones, though not all of them. V and J calls and clone size are as listed in that table; D and trimming were resolved from the DNA. The sample yields around 60,000 clones, roughly 72% seen once.

V is TRBV5-1 and J is TRBJ1-1; D ambiguous. This TCR was recovered from a woman in her 70s with COVID-19, enrolled during active disease. Sequenced sample: peripheral blood. The CDR3 nucleotides read TGCGCCAGCAGCTTAAGCCCCATGAACACTGAAGCTTTCTTT. Protein product: CASSLSPMNTEAFF.